The present TCR beta chain was sequenced within a study of CD8+ T cells in alopecia areata (dated by TCRdb to the late 2010s). Turning to the overall study: Treated patients were enrolled in an open-label pilot trial of oral tofacitinib, 5 to 10 mg twice daily, for moderate-to-severe alopecia areata. immunoSEQ multiplex PCR using 35 Vbeta forward primers and 13 Jbeta reverse primers was used to amplify TCRbeta CDR3 regions. Patients on tofacitinib were biopsied at baseline and after 4 and 24 weeks of treatment, and several of the patients also had a later scalp biopsy. On the human side, TCRbeta sequencing was run on scalp tissue and on sorted CD4+ and CD8+ peripheral blood T cells from healthy controls and from alopecia areata patients with either patchy or totalis/universalis disease. RNA was extracted with the PAXgene miRNA kit for fixed scalp, the miRNeasy kit for PBMCs, and the RNeasy kit for mouse skin. The study used high-throughput TCRbeta sequencing to examine T cell clonal expansion in alopecia areata, in both the C3H/HeJ mouse model and human patients. Tofacitinib was given for 6 to 18 months, followed by 6 months of follow-up off drug to assess delayed response and recurrence. Clonality in the scalp was compared among normal scalp (n=4), patchy alopecia areata scalp (n=8), and alopecia totalis/universalis scalp (n=8). Disease severity in treated patients was measured with the SALT score, which quantifies the percentage of affected scalp surface area.

This specimen's time point label, per the study, means: about 25 weeks on oral tofacitinib. In the paper's terms, the treatment or condition label means: oral pan-JAK inhibitor, 5-10 mg twice daily. Peripheral blood and lesional scalp punch biopsies were obtained from patients with alopecia areata. PBMCs were separated by density centrifugation and stained for CD3, CD4 and CD8, after which CD4+ and CD8+ T cells were sorted on a FACSAria. On this clone: Its antigen is unknown. Per-base quality was not reported, and no clone a single base away is much larger than it.

Here is what the overall study found, with its caveats: The treated cohort was small, with a single nonresponder, so links between baseline CD8+ expansion and response need larger studies. Scalp clonality and the number of expanded CD8+ clones among the top 100 scalp clones were significantly decreased by tofacitinib. Compared with normal scalp, lesional scalp, particularly in alopecia totalis/universalis, had higher clonality and more expanded CD8+ clones, which suggests antigenic drive. Shared TCR sequences between patients were less evident than in mice, which may be partly attributable to HLA diversity in the patient population. Unlike mouse skin, where gammadelta T cells dominate, normal human skin contains resident alphabeta T cells that get sequenced too, which complicates analysis of the scalp TCR repertoire. During tofacitinib treatment, many expanded lesional clones remained in scalp and blood, and this persistence may partly explain relapse after treatment is stopped.

Library method: the immunoSEQ multiplex PCR assay. For TCR sequencing, RNA was extracted from every sample and reverse transcribed into cDNA to serve as template. First-strand cDNA was synthesized using SuperScript III with a 2:1 mix of oligo-dT and random hexamers. A synthetic immune receptor repertoire was used to measure amplification bias, and any remaining bias was corrected computationally. The study's own analysis went as follows. Raw reads were preprocessed to remove errors, and CDR3 was defined by IMGT conventions from the conserved cysteine to phenylalanine. Clonality was calculated as 1 minus Shannon entropy normalized by log2 of the number of productive unique TCRs. Scalp TCRbeta sequences were cross-referenced with sorted blood CD4 and CD8 repertoires so that the CD4 or CD8 identity of scalp clones could be inferred. TCRdb stores this immuneACCESS table with in-frame sequences only. Part of the clones is absent; in the studies checked, under half of the shortfall reflects unresolved V genes, and no reason is known for the rest. V and J calls plus clone size are reproduced from that table; the DNA served to infer D and trimming. A total of 190,000 or so clones appear in this sample, about three fifths of them only once. Together, the top ten hold 5.5% to 6% of the sample.

This specimen consisted of CD4+ T cells sorted from blood, obtained at week 24, from a patient treated with tofacitinib. The TCR comes from a human donor with alopecia areata.

The sequenced DNA is TGTGCCTGGAGCGAACAGGGAGACCAAAATTCACCCCTCCACTTT. Its amino acids are CAWSEQGDQNSPLHF. Recombination joined TRBV30 with TRBJ1-6; the best D guess is TRBD1, with 6 bases matching. The CDR3, cysteine through phenylalanine, is 15 amino acids long. Only the CDR3 part of the read is kept: 45 bases, read in frame from the first base. The trim is 3 bases for V and 7 bases for J, with a gap of 16 bases between the germline ends. The germline V gene (reference sequence) yields GTSNPN for CDR1 and SVGIG for CDR2.